This note documents a single TCR beta chain sequence. The record originates from a study of blood T cell repertoires in COVID-19. Sequencing used immunoSEQ multiplex PCR; TCRdb keeps in-frame clones, though not all of them. Among some 100,000 clones listed, about 85% were seen once. The material sequenced was peripheral blood. The receptor was derived from a human donor in a cohort sampled during active COVID-19.

DNA for the CDR3: TGTGCCAGCAGCATTTGGGGAGGGGTGGGGGAGACCCAGTACTTC. Protein: CASSIWGGVGETQYF. This sequence joins TRBV5-5 and TRBJ2-5; 7 nucleotides match TRBD2. V shed 4 bases and J 5 bases; nucleotides not matched to a gene: 11. The CDR3 runs 15 residues. The germline CDR1 and CDR2 sequences are SGHKS and YYEKEE (reference sequence).